This TCR beta chain was recorded in a study of vaccination and CD4 T cells after COVID-19. Study summary: Ranging from 14 to 241, the interval between dose two and post-vaccine sampling had a median of about ten weeks. The stimulus for the cells was overlapping spike peptides derived from SARS-CoV-2, HCoV-NL63, HCoV-OC43 and HCoV-229E.

A word on this clonotype: As yet, its antigen is unknown.

The treatment denotes: approximately 9-day PBMC culture with coronavirus spike peptide pools or control peptides (ViraFEST assay). On days 3 and 7, half the medium was swapped for fresh IL-2-containing medium. Oncomine TCR Beta short-read sequencing was applied to DNA from cultured CD4+ T cells. TCRdb re-called the PCR reads with MiXCR, one entry per CDR3 protein. The table lists some 14,000 distinct CDR3 sequences, roughly 21% of them singletons, with 13% to 15% in the top ten. The receptor was isolated from a human donor with COVID-19. Material: cultured CD4+ T cells from blood.

The CDR3 spells CASSFNAGGAGGELFF. The CDR3 region has the DNA TGTGCCAGCAGCTTTAACGCGGGGGGCGCCGGCGGGGAGCTGTTTTTT. The genes are TRBV11-2 and TRBJ2-2; 8 nucleotides agree with TRBD2. CDR1 SGHAT and CDR2 FQNNGV come from the germline V gene. The CDR3 covers 16 residues. The V segment lost 3 bases and the J segment 7 bases; nucleotides outside the gene matches: 10.